A selection of T cell receptor beta chains follows, all from one sample in a study of beta chain features in type 1 diabetes. Measured with immunoSEQ multiplex PCR; TCRdb has only the in-frame clones, and not every one. The data hold about 260,000 clones, with over 65% observed a single time. The sequencing input was naive CD4+ T cells from blood. The origin of the receptors is a man aged 30 to 45 in good health. The CDR3 runs from the conserved cysteine through the conserved F or W. The size entry is marked missing in some rows and otherwise reads once, few, many or a size class.

size: few; V: TRBV29-1; J: TRBJ2-1; CDR3: CSARQGARYEQFF
size: .; V: TRBV30; J: TRBJ1-1; CDR3: CAWSLEGGTEAFF
size: .; V: TRBV5-4; J: TRBJ2-1; CDR3: CATLASTGFNEQFF
size: few; V: TRBV29-1; J: TRBJ1-3; CDR3: CSFISSGNTIYF
size: .; V: TRBV7-2; J: TRBJ2-2; CDR3: CASSFRNTGELFF
size: .; V: TRBV30; J: TRBJ2-4; CDR3: CAWRDRGENIQYF
size: .; V: TRBV9; J: TRBJ1-2; CDR3: CASSVAGQGTYGYTF
size: .; V: TRBV7-2; J: TRBJ2-3; CDR3: CASSRSRGETDTQYF
size: .; V: TRBV18; J: TRBJ2-5; CDR3: CASSPPVSTYQYF
size: once; V: TRBV10-3; J: TRBJ2-3; CDR3: CAIRVGLSTDTQYF
size: .; V: TRBV15; J: TRBJ2-3; CDR3: CATSRRLATSTDTQYF
size: .; V: TRBV4-3; J: TRBJ2-5; CDR3: CASSQDRFGAEETQYF
size: few; V: TRBV18; J: TRBJ2-5; CDR3: CASSPSKGTIQETQYF
size: .; V: TRBV5-1; J: TRBJ2-7; CDR3: CASSSDSTVQYF
size: once; V: TRBV30; J: TRBJ2-2; CDR3: CAWSNTGTGELFF
size: .; V: TRBV9; J: TRBJ1-6; CDR3: CASSAIGQGVSPLHF
size: .; V: TRBV30; J: TRBJ1-5; CDR3: CAWGQGGNQPQHF
size: .; V: TRBV27; J: TRBJ2-5; CDR3: CASRTTGTETQYF
size: .; V: TRBV14; J: TRBJ2-1; CDR3: CASSRPGTGLGRTNEQFF
size: few; V: TRBV29-1; J: TRBJ1-2; CDR3: CSVARGDAGYTF
size: .; V: TRBV7-9; J: TRBJ1-2; CDR3: CASSLAGQGAGGYTF
size: .; V: TRBV13; J: TRBJ2-1; CDR3: CASSLGRWRDERNEQFF
size: .; V: TRBV25-1; J: TRBJ1-1; CDR3: CASIHNTEAFF
size: .; V: TRBV4-1; J: TRBJ2-1; CDR3: CASSQQGLAENRFF
size: .; V: TRBV7-2; J: TRBJ2-3; CDR3: CASRLAGGTDTQYF
size: .; V: TRBV5-1; J: TRBJ2-7; CDR3: CASSREANYEQYF
size: .; V: TRBV29-1; J: TRBJ2-4; CDR3: CSVEDRAPRAKNIQYF
size: .; V: TRBV30; J: TRBJ2-5; CDR3: CAWSVPVLVAQYF
size: once; V: TRBV6-1; J: TRBJ2-2; CDR3: CASSELAANTGELFF
size: few; V: TRBV30; J: TRBJ2-1; CDR3: CAWTGGSYNEQFF
size: .; V: TRBV29-1; J: TRBJ2-5; CDR3: CSVVVGGQRETQYF
size: .; V: TRBV28; J: TRBJ2-3; CDR3: CASSSPASGKGADTQYF
size: few; V: TRBV6-6; J: TRBJ1-5; CDR3: CASSGSGTGHQPQHF
size: .; V: TRBV4-3; J: TRBJ2-1; CDR3: CASSQGLPGLAGVYLFF
size: once; V: TRBV30; J: TRBJ2-3; CDR3: CAWSSGISQYF
size: .; V: TRBV11-1; J: TRBJ2-2; CDR3: CASSLDRVNTGELFF
size: .; V: TRBV30; J: TRBJ2-7; CDR3: CAWRSSSGSYEQYF
size: .; V: TRBV6-5; J: TRBJ2-5; CDR3: CASSYSRYAQETQYF
size: .; V: TRBV7-2; J: TRBJ2-7; CDR3: CASSPGTGKTYEQYF
size: .; V: TRBV30; J: TRBJ1-1; CDR3: CAWSTWITEAFF